These 9 T cell receptor beta chains were all obtained from the same sample, sequenced in a study of cytomegalovirus exposure and HLA in healthy donors (dated by TCRdb to the late 2010s). Library prep was done by the immunoSEQ multiplex PCR assay. A mixture of 60 forward primers for TCR Vbeta segments and 13 reverse primers for TCR Jbeta segments was used in the multiplex PCR. Held by TCRdb, this immuneACCESS table contains in-frame sequences only and omits some clones. Under half of the omission traces to an unresolved V gene where checked; the cause of the rest is unknown. The sample's clone listing holds 170,000 or so clones. In total, the top ten clones hold 2.1% of the sample. The specimen sequenced was PBMCs. The receptors here all came from a man aged 30 to 45 in good health and CMV-seronegative.

This sequence joins TRBV7-8 and TRBJ1-5; no definite D call. V was trimmed by 0 bases and J by 5 bases, leaving 14 bases between them. This CDR3 region has 16 residues. Germline assignment: CDR1 SGHVS and CDR2 FQNEAQ. The DNA for the CDR3 is TGTGCCAGCAGCTTAGCGGTGGCCGGGAACTATCAGCCCCAGCATTTT. Translation: CASSLAVAGNYQPQHF.

The chain uses TRBV6-1 and TRBJ2-7, with 7 bases identical to TRBD1. This CDR3 has 15 amino acids. Per germline, CDR1 MNHNS and CDR2 SASEGT. V was pared by 0 bases and J by 3 bases, with 5 bases of the junction left unmatched. CDR3 residues: CASSEALGGHYEQYF. As DNA, the CDR3 is TGTGCCAGCAGTGAAGCGCTAGGGGGCCACTACGAGCAGTACTTC.

This chain links TRBV28 with TRBJ1-2; D remains ambiguous. V lost 5 bases, J lost 1 base, and 14 bases lay in between. The CDR3 totals 15 residues. Germline assignment: CDR1 MDHEN and CDR2 SYDVKM. DNA for the CDR3: TGTGCCAGCAGTCCCGGGGAGATACTTAACTATGGCTACACCTTC. Amino acid sequence: CASSPGEILNYGYTF.

The V and J genes are TRBV5-1 and TRBJ1-2, with D perhaps matching TRBD1 (6 bases). Germline assignment: CDR1 SGHRS and CDR2 YFSETQ. The CDR3 covers 13 residues. The germline V and J ends were trimmed by 4 bases and 8 bases, with 15 bases remaining between them. The DNA for the CDR3 is TGCGCCAGCAGCCTGCAGGGGACCGACGGCTACACCTTC. As protein: CASSLQGTDGYTF.

The CDR3 spells CASSLNRAGYGYTF. CDR3 nucleotide sequence: TGTGCCAGTAGTCTCAACAGGGCGGGCTATGGCTACACCTTC. J is TRBJ1-2 and V is TRBV19, with D maybe TRBD1 (6 bases). Per the germline V gene, CDR1 is LNHDA and CDR2 is SQIVND (reference sequence). This CDR3 is 14 amino acids long. Trimming removed 5 bases from V and 4 bases from J, with 14 bases in between.

The CDR3 sequence is CASSLVGRGAVAKNIQYF. Here the CDR3 DNA reads TGTGCCAGCAGCTTGGTCGGGAGAGGCGCGGTAGCCAAAAACATTCAGTACTTC. The chain links TRBV5-4 to TRBJ2-4; the D gene is possibly TRBD2 (6 bases). The V end was cut by 0 bases, the J end by 0 bases, with 16 bases between. The CDR3 spans 18 residues. Germline CDR1 SGHNT, CDR2 YYREEE (reference sequence).

The V and J genes are TRBV11-1 and TRBJ1-2; D unresolved. The CDR3 extends over 15 amino acids. V was clipped by 5 bases and J by 5 bases, with 18 bases between them. CDR1 is SGHAT and CDR2 is FQDESV in the germline V gene (reference sequence). For the CDR3, the DNA is TGTGCCAGCAGCCCCTCGGCCGGCTCGAGGTATGGCTACACCTTC. Its protein product is CASSPSAGSRYGYTF.

The CDR3: CAWSVTLYGYTF. The CDR3 bases are TGTGCCTGGAGTGTAACCCTATATGGCTACACCTTC. This chain connects TRBV30 to TRBJ1-2; D gene unclear. The V gene's germline CDR1 is GTSNPN and CDR2 SVGIG (reference sequence). The V gene lost 0 bases and the J gene lost 5 bases, with 7 bases spanning the gap. The CDR3 covers 12 residues.

V gene TRBV11-3 combines with J gene TRBJ2-2; D gene unclear. Germline V lookup: CDR1 SGHNT, CDR2 YENEEA. V lost 4 bases and J 6 bases, leaving 6 bases between the germline ends. CDR3 size: 12 residues. The CDR3 is CASSSGAGELFF. In nucleotides, the CDR3 is TGTGCCAGCAGCTCGGGTGCCGGGGAGCTGTTTTTT. The complete variable domain, with remaining parts taken from reference TRBV11-3 and TRBJ2-2, reads EAGVVQSPRYKIIEKKQPVAFWCNPISGHNTLYWYLQNLGQGPELLIRYENEEAVDDSQLPKDRFSAERLKGVDSTLKIQPAELGDSAVYLCASSSGAGELFFGEGSRLTVL.